The source of this TCR beta chain is a study of a mutant IDH1 vaccine in newly diagnosed glioma. Study background: At weeks 1, 3, 5, 7, 11, 15, 19 and 23, patients received a vaccination, eight in all.

Time point here: week 11, during vaccination. The vaccine gave 300 ug of a 20-mer mutant IDH1 peptide subcutaneously per dose. Each donor presented with a new WHO grade 3 or 4 astrocytoma that tested IDH1-mutant and showed ATRX loss. The method was immunoSEQ multiplex PCR; TCRdb's version includes in-frame clones alone and lacks a portion of them. The sample includes over 55,000 clones, approximately 89% of them seen just once. The V end was cut by 4 bases, the J end by 7 bases, with 30 bases between. Per germline, CDR1 SGHNT and CDR2 YYREEE (reference sequence). The CDR3 contains 19 residues. Study results and caveats: Shifts in the top peripheral T cell clonotypes seemed unrelated to pseudoprogression.

Turning to this clone: Antigen unknown.

The TCR was taken from a man aged 35 to 55 with glioma. The J gene is TRBJ2-1, the V gene TRBV5-4, with no clear D. The sequencing here drew on PBMCs, taken from a glioma patient whose treatment included an IDH1 peptide vaccine. The CDR3 DNA reads TGTGCCAGCAGCGACAATGGGTTTAGTATCCCCTCCAACTCTAATGAGCAGTTCTTC. It translates to CASSDNGFSIPSNSNEQFF.